This T cell receptor (beta chain) appears in the sequencing data of a study of tumour-infiltrating T cells in Burkitt lymphoma. Study-level information: All epidemiological Burkitt lymphoma subtypes were represented in the cohort. Productive clonality predicted overall and progression-free survival. Study-level findings and limits: Several public clonotypes were shared across many Burkitt lymphoma patients.

As for this clone: As yet, its antigen is unknown.

CDR1 is SGHNT, CDR2 YYREEE, per germline (reference sequence). V lost 0 bases and J lost 4, with 16 bases in between. This CDR3 comprises 17 residues. Sequenced by immunoSEQ multiplex PCR; TCRdb stores in-frame clones only, minus some. Among around 48,000 clones listed, around 30% were seen once. The V and J genes are TRBV5-4 and TRBJ2-2; weak D call: TRBD2 (7 bases). This clonotype was sampled from a human donor with Burkitt lymphoma. Material for sequencing was tumor tissue. The CDR3 loop reads CASSLAGGRGSTGELFF. CDR3 DNA sequence: TGTGCCAGCAGCTTGGCGGGGGGCCGGGGTAGCACCGGGGAGCTGTTTTTT.